Following are 21 T cell receptor beta chains from one sample sequenced in a study of blood T cell repertoires in COVID-19 (dated by TCRdb to 2020 to 2022). Library construction relied on the immunoSEQ multiplex PCR assay. TCRdb retrieved this table from immuneACCESS and kept in-frame rearrangements only. Not all clones are present; in checked studies, unresolved V genes account for under half, and no reason is known for the remainder. Recorded for this sample are 270,000 or so clones; roughly 89% of them occurred a single time. The ten largest make up around 10% of the sample. The sequencing sample was made of peripheral blood. All receptors derive from a woman under 40 with COVID-19, enrolled during active disease.

CDR3 sequence: CASSFRLADNTGELFF. For the CDR3, the DNA is TGTGCCAGCAGCTTCCGCCTAGCGGATAACACCGGGGAGCTGTTTTTT. V gene TRBV7-9 combines with J gene TRBJ2-2, with 7 bases identical to TRBD2. This CDR3 spans 16 amino acids. The germline CDR1 and CDR2 sequences are SEHNR and FQNEAQ (reference sequence). The ends lost 3 bases at V and 2 bases at J; junction bases unmatched: 6.

J is TRBJ2-2 and V is TRBV5-1, with 11 positions matching TRBD2. This CDR3 comprises 16 residues. V was pared by 4 bases and J by 4 bases, with 6 bases of the junction left unmatched. Germline V lookup: CDR1 SGHRS, CDR2 YFSETQ. CDR3 nucleotide sequence: TGCGCCAGCAGCCTTAGCGGGGGGGCCTCCACCGGGGAGCTGTTTTTT. It specifies CASSLSGGASTGELFF.

This chain connects TRBV27 to TRBJ1-1, with 8 positions matching TRBD1. The CDR3 has 13 amino acids. V dropped 1 base and J dropped 11; count of bases not matched to a gene: 6. CDR1 and CDR2 from the germline V gene are MNHEY and SMNVEV (reference sequence). This CDR3 reads CASSLYQGAVAFF. CDR3 bases: TGTGCCAGCAGTTTATATCAGGGGGCCGTTGCTTTCTTT.

The chain uses TRBV5-6 and TRBJ1-5; maybe TRBD1 (5 bases). Germline assignment: CDR1 SGHDT and CDR2 YYEEEE. The length of the CDR3 is 16 residues. V was clipped by 1 base and J by 0 bases, with 11 bases between them. CDR3 nucleotides: TGTGCCAGCAGCTTGAGGGGCACCGTTAGCAATCAGCCCCAGCATTTT. Translating it yields CASSLRGTVSNQPQHF.

The chain is built from TRBV5-1 and TRBJ1-1; no clear D gene. The CDR3 runs 14 residues. V lost 1 base and J lost 0, with 7 bases in between. Germline CDR1 reads SGHRS; CDR2 reads YFSETQ. CDR3 residues: CASSLTHLNTEAFF. CDR3 coding DNA: TGCGCCAGCAGCTTGACCCACTTGAACACTGAAGCTTTCTTT.

The chain employs TRBV6-2 or TRBV6-3 and TRBJ1-5; 10 bases align to TRBD1. Losses at the gene ends were 6 bases for V and 3 bases for J; bases not matched to a gene: 5. The CDR3 consists of 15 residues. Germline lookup yields CDR1 MNHEY and CDR2 SVGEGT. The CDR3 coding sequence is TGTGCCAGCAGCAGAGACAGGGGGCTCAATCAGCCCCAGCATTTT. Amino acids: CASSRDRGLNQPQHF.

This sequence joins TRBV27 and TRBJ2-5; 10 nucleotides line up with TRBD2. The ends lost 0 bases at V and 5 bases at J; junction bases unmatched: 9. CDR1 is MNHEY and CDR2 is SMNVEV in the germline V gene (reference sequence). The CDR3 runs to 17 residues. The CDR3 loop reads CASSLSQRGGNFETQYF. Written as DNA, the CDR3 is TGTGCCAGCAGTTTATCGCAGCGGGGGGGCAATTTTGAGACCCAGTACTTC.

The V call is TRBV29-1, the J call TRBJ2-3, with unresolved D. Germline-derived CDR1 and CDR2 are SQVTM and ANQGSEA. The CDR3 runs 12 residues. V dropped 7 bases and J dropped 2 bases, with 10 bases sitting between them. CDR3 residues: CSARGLTDTQYF. The CDR3 DNA reads TGCAGCGCCCGCGGTCTCACAGATACGCAGTATTTT.

V and J are TRBV25-1 and TRBJ1-2, with TRBD1 identical over 9 bases. Trimming removed 1 base from V and 7 bases from J; junction bases left unmatched: 10. The CDR3 consists of 16 residues. The germline gives CDR1 MGHDK, CDR2 SYGVNS. CDR3 sequence (DNA): TGTGCCAGCAGTGAATCCCCGGGACAGGGTGAAATTGGCTACACCTTC. This translates into CASSESPGQGEIGYTF.

The J gene is TRBJ2-3, the V gene TRBV7-8, with 10 bases matching TRBD2. The V segment lost 2 bases and the J segment 7 bases; nucleotides outside the gene matches: 9. Germline V gene lookup returns CDR1 SGHVS and CDR2 FQNEAQ. This CDR3 has 16 amino acids. CDR3 region: CASSLILAGDRHTQYF. The CDR3 DNA reads as TGTGCCAGCAGCTTAATCCTAGCGGGGGACCGACATACGCAGTATTTT. Using reference TRBV7-8 and TRBJ2-3 for the parts outside the CDR3, the full variable domain is GAGVSQSPRYKVAKRGQDVALRCDPISGHVSLFWYQQALGQGPEFLTYFQNEAQLDKSGLPSDRFFAERPEGSVSTLKIQRTQQEDSAVYLCASSLILAGDRHTQYFGPGTRLTVL.

This chain joins TRBV19 and TRBJ2-2; 7 bases fit TRBD1. The V and J ends lost 7 bases and 0 bases, in that order; junction bases with no gene match: 5. Germline CDR1 LNHDA, CDR2 SQIVND (reference sequence). The length of the CDR3 is 15 residues. The CDR3 sequence: CASNHGTANTGELFF. Written as DNA, the CDR3 is TGTGCCAGTAACCACGGGACAGCGAACACCGGGGAGCTGTTTTTT.

The chain has TRBV4-2 and TRBJ1-4, with 7 bases lining up with TRBD1. Germline trimming cut 2 bases from V and 0 bases from J; bases unmatched to any gene: 9. Per the germline V gene, CDR1 is LGHNA and CDR2 is YNFKEQ. The CDR3 runs 18 residues. The CDR3 DNA reads as TGTGCCAGCAGCCAACGGATTGCTGACAGGGCAACTAATGAAAAACTGTTTTTT. This translates into CASSQRIADRATNEKLFF.

The rearrangement links TRBV4-1 to TRBJ2-1; TRBD2 matches at 8 bases. The CDR3 contains 14 residues. Germline CDR1 reads MGHRA; CDR2 reads YSYEKL. With V trimmed by 5 bases and J by 4 bases, 4 bases remained unmatched. The CDR3 is CASSALAGYNEQFF. Written as DNA, the CDR3 is TGCGCCAGCAGCGCCTTAGCGGGGTACAATGAGCAGTTCTTC.

The V and J genes are TRBV6-5 and TRBJ2-5; no clear D gene. V shed 2 bases and J shed 4 bases, with 11 bases lying between them. Germline assignment: CDR1 MNHEY and CDR2 SVGAGI. The CDR3 has 14 amino acids. For the CDR3, the DNA is TGTGCCAGCAGTTACGGCTCCCTCCGAGAGACCCAGTACTTC. Translation: CASSYGSLRETQYF.

This clone was detected a few times. The V call is TRBV4-1, the J call TRBJ1-6, with 7 bases fitting TRBD1. V shed 7 bases, J shed 7 bases, and the junction held 10 bases outside the gene matches. Germline CDR1 reads MGHRA; CDR2 reads YSYEKL. CDR3 length: 15 amino acids. DNA for the CDR3: TGCGCCAGCAAGTATCCCGGGGACAGCAATTCACCCCTCCACTTT. Amino acid sequence: CASKYPGDSNSPLHF.

The chain has TRBV5-6 and TRBJ1-4; the D is unclear. V shed 0 bases and J shed 8 bases, with 11 bases lying between them. Germline loops: CDR1 SGHDT, CDR2 YYEEEE. The length of the CDR3 is 14 residues. Here the CDR3 reads CASSLAGTYEKLFF. In DNA form, the CDR3 reads TGTGCCAGCAGCTTGGCAGGCACTTACGAAAAACTGTTTTTT.

This chain connects TRBV13 to TRBJ2-7; D uncertain. Trimming took off 10 bases at V and 6 bases at J, with 16 bases between the two ends. Germline V CDR1 and CDR2: PRHDT, FYEKMQ (reference sequence). CDR3 length equals 12 residues. The CDR3 DNA sequence: TGTGCCACCTCTCCTCTTCAGGCCGAGCAGTACTTC. It yields the protein CATSPLQAEQYF.

This chain links TRBV2 with TRBJ2-5, with 9 positions matching TRBD1. Per the germline V gene, CDR1 is SNHLY and CDR2 is FYNNEI. This CDR3 comprises 15 residues. V shed 6 bases, J shed 4 bases, and the junction held 9 bases outside the gene matches. This chain's CDR3 is CASSQGTGKGETQYF. In DNA, the CDR3 is TGTGCCAGCAGCCAAGGGACAGGGAAAGGAGAGACCCAGTACTTC.

The gene calls are TRBV2 and TRBJ2-4; 12 positions agree with TRBD1. V lost 4 bases and J lost 6; bases outside the gene matches: 1. Germline assignment: CDR1 SNHLY and CDR2 FYNNEI. This CDR3 is built from 14 residues. In DNA, the CDR3 is TGTGCCAGCAGTGCGGGACAGGGGGCAAACATTCAGTACTTC. Amino acids: CASSAGQGANIQYF.

The chain uses TRBV6-6 and TRBJ2-4; TRBD1 matches at 9 bases. Per germline, CDR1 MNHNY and CDR2 SVGAGI (reference sequence). Losses at the gene ends were 6 bases for V and 7 bases for J; bases not matched to a gene: 13. This CDR3 is built from 16 residues. The CDR3 spells CASSNTKGQGWNIQYF. In DNA form, the CDR3 reads TGTGCCAGCAGCAACACGAAGGGACAGGGATGGAACATTCAGTACTTC.

The rearrangement links TRBV6-5 to TRBJ2-4, with D hard to call. This CDR3 is built from 15 residues. Trimming took 5 bases from V and 0 from J, leaving 11 bases between them. The germline gives CDR1 MNHEY, CDR2 SVGAGI. CDR3 nucleotide sequence: TGTGCCAGCAGTCCCCTAAGTCTAGCCAAAAACATTCAGTACTTC. It translates to CASSPLSLAKNIQYF.